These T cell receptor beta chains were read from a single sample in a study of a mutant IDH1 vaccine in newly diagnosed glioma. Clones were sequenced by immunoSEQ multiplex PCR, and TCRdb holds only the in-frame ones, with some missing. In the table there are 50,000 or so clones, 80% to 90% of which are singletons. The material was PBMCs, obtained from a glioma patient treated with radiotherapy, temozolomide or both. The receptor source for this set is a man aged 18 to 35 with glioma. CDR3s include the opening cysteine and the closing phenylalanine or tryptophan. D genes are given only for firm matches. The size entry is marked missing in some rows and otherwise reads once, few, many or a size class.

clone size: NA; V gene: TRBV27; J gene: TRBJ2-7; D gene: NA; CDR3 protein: CASSYSAGHSYEQYF; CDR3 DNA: TGTGCCAGCAGTTATTCTGCGGGGCACTCCTACGAGCAGTACTTC
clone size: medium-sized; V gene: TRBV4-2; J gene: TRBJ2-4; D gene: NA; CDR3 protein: CASSQAEPDSEANIQYF; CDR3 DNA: TGTGCCAGCAGCCAGGCCGAACCGGACAGTGAGGCCAACATTCAGTACTTC
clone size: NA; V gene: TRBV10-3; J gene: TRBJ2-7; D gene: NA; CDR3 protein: CAISEGPGQYF; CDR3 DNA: TGTGCCATCAGTGAAGGGCCCGGGCAGTACTTC
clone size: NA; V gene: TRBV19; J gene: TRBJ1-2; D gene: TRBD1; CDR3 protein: CASRLLGQGSGRDYGYTF; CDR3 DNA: TGTGCCAGTAGGCTACTAGGACAGGGATCCGGGCGGGACTATGGCTACACCTTC
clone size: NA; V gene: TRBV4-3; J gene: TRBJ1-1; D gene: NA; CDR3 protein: CASSQETENTEAFF; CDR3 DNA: TGCGCCAGCAGCCAAGAAACGGAGAACACTGAAGCTTTCTTT
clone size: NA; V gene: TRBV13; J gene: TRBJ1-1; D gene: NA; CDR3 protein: CASSLRGSNTEAFF; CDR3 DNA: TGTGCCAGCAGCTTACGCGGCTCGAACACTGAAGCTTTCTTT
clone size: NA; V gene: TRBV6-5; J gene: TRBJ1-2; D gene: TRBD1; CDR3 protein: CASSYRTGGDGYTF; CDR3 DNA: TGTGCCAGCAGTTACCGGACAGGGGGCGATGGCTACACCTTC
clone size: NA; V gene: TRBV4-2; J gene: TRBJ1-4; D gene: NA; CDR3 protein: CASSQDRTVSEKLFF; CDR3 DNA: TGTGCCAGCAGCCAAGATCGGACAGTTTCGGAAAAACTGTTTTTT
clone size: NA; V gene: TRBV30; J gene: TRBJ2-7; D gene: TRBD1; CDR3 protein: CAWRDRGSYEQYF; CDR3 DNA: TGTGCCTGGAGGGACAGGGGGTCGTACGAGCAGTACTTC
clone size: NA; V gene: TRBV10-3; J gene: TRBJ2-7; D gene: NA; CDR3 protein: CAITVGFGEQYF; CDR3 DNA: TGTGCCATCACGGTAGGGTTTGGAGAGCAGTACTTC
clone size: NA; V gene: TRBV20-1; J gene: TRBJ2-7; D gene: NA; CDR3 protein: CSVGFSYEQYF; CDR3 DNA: TGCAGTGTAGGGTTTTCCTACGAGCAGTACTTC
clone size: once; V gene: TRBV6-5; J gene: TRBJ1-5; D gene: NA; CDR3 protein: CASSPRGDQPQHF; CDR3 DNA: TGTGCCAGCAGTCCCCGGGGGGATCAGCCCCAGCATTTT
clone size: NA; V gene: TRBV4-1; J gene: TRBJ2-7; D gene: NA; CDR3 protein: CASSSRRHEQYF; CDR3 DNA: TGCGCCAGCAGCTCCAGACGTCACGAGCAGTACTTC
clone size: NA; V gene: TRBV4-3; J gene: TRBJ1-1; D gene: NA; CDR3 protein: CASSQDDRALAEAFF; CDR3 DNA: TGCGCCAGCAGCCAAGATGATCGGGCCTTGGCTGAAGCTTTCTTT
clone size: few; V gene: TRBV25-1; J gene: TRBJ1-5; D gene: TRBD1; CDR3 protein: CASSGEGAQPQHF; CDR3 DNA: TGTGCCAGCAGTGGGGAGGGGGCACAGCCCCAGCATTTT
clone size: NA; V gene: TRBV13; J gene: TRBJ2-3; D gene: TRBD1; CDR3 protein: CASSLGGQLTDTQYF; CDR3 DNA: TGTGCCAGCAGCTTAGGGGGACAGCTCACAGATACGCAGTATTTT
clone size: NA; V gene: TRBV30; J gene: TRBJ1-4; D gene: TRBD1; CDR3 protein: CAWSVGTDLLVANEKLFF; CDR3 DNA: TGTGCCTGGAGTGTTGGGACAGATCTCTTGGTGGCTAATGAAAAACTGTTTTTT
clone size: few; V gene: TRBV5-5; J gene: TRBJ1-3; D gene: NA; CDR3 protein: CASSLVGSGNTIYF; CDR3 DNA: TGTGCCAGCAGCTTGGTGGGCTCTGGAAACACCATATATTTT
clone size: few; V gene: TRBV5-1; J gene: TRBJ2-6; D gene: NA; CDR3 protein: CASSSDIAAF; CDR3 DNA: TGCGCCAGCAGCTCGGACATCGCGGCTTTC
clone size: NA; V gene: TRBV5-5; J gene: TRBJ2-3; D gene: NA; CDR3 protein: CASSPDGSTDTQYF; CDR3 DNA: TGTGCCAGCAGCCCCGACGGCAGCACAGATACGCAGTATTTT
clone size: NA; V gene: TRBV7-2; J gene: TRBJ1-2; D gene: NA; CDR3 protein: CASSSPMIRVGGYTF; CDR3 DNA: TGTGCCAGCAGCTCTCCCATGATTAGGGTTGGGGGCTACACCTTC
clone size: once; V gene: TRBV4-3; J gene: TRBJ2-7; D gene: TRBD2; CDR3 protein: CASSQDYGTSFYEQYF; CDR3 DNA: TGCGCCAGCAGCCAAGATTATGGGACTAGCTTCTACGAGCAGTACTTC
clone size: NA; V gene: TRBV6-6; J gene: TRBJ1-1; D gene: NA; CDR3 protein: CASSGGTGTEAFF; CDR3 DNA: TGTGCCAGCAGTGGAGGGACGGGCACTGAAGCTTTCTTT
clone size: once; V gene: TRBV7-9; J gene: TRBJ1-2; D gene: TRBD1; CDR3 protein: CASSLDRGDGGYTF; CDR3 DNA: TGTGCCAGCAGCTTGGACAGGGGAGATGGGGGCTACACCTTC
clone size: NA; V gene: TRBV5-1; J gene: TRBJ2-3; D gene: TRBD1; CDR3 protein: CASSLGDSYTDTQYF; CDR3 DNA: TGCGCCAGCAGCTTAGGGGACAGCTACACAGATACGCAGTATTTT
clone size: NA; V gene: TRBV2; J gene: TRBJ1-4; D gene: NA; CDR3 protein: CASSEVGDGEKLFF; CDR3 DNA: TGTGCCAGCAGTGAAGTGGGGGACGGTGAAAAACTGTTTTTT
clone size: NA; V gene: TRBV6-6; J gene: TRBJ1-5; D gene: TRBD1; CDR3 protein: CASRASTGGNQPQHF; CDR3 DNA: TGTGCCAGCAGGGCGTCGACAGGGGGCAATCAGCCCCAGCATTTT
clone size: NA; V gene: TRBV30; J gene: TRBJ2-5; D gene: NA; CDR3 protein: CAWSVGGYPQETQYF; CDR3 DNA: TGTGCCTGGAGTGTTGGAGGATACCCGCAAGAGACCCAGTACTTC
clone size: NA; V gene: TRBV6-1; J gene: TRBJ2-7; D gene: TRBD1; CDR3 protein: CASTRRDRGYEQYF; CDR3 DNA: TGTGCCAGCACCCGCCGGGACAGGGGCTACGAGCAGTACTTC
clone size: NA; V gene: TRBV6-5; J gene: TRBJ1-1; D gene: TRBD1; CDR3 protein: CASRTPGTGNTEAFF; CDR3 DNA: TGTGCCAGCAGGACCCCCGGGACAGGCAACACTGAAGCTTTCTTT
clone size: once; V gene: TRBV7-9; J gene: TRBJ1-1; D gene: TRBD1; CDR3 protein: CASRSQGATEAFF; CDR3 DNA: TGTGCCAGCAGATCACAGGGGGCGACTGAAGCTTTCTTT
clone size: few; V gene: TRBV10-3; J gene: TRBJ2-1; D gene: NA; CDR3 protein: CAISEGQYNEQFF; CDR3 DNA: TGTGCCATCAGTGAAGGGCAGTACAATGAGCAGTTCTTC
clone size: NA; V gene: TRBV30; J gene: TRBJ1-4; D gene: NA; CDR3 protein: CAWSVGGGNEKLFF; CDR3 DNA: TGTGCCTGGAGTGTTGGAGGAGGAAATGAAAAACTGTTTTTT
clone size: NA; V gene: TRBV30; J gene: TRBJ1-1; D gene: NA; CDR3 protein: CAWSYPHFEAFF; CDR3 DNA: TGTGCCTGGAGTTACCCCCATTTTGAAGCTTTCTTT
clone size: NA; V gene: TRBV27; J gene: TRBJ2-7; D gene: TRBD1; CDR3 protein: CASSPWTGIYEQYF; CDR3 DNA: TGTGCCAGCAGTCCGTGGACAGGGATCTACGAGCAGTACTTC
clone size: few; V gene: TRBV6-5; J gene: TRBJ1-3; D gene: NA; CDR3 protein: CASSYDRYSGNTIYF; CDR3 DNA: TGTGCCAGCAGTTACGACCGTTACTCTGGAAACACCATATATTTT
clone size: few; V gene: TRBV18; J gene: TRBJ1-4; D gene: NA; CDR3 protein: CASSPPGASEKLFF; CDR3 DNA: TGTGCCAGCTCACCCCCGGGGGCGAGTGAAAAACTGTTTTTT
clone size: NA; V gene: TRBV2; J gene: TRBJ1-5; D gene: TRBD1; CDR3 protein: CASRDRGSDQPQHF; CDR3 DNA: TGTGCCAGCAGGGACAGGGGGTCCGATCAGCCCCAGCATTTT
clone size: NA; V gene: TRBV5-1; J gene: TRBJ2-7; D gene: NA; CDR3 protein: CASSTPGRYYEQYF; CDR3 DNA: TGCGCCAGCAGCACGCCGGGACGGTACTACGAGCAGTACTTC
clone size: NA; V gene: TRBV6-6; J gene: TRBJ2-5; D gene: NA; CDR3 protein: CASSYGQGETQYF; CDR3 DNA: TGTGCCAGCAGTTACGGGCAGGGGGAGACCCAGTACTTC
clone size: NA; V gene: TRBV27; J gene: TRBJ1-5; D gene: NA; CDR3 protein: CASSFSRGTNQPQHF; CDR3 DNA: TGTGCCAGCAGTTTTTCAAGGGGGACCAATCAGCCCCAGCATTTT
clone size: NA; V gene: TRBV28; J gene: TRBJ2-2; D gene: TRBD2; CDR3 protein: CASTYLGLAGEDTGELFF; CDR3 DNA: TGTGCCAGCACCTACTTGGGACTAGCGGGAGAAGACACCGGGGAGCTGTTTTTT
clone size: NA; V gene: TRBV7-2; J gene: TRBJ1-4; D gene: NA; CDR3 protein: CASSLRRATMNEKLFF; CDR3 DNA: TGTGCCAGCAGCTTACGGAGGGCAACTATGAATGAAAAACTGTTTTTT
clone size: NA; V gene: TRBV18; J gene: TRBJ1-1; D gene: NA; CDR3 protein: CASSQQVGNAEAFF; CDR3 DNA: TGTGCCAGCTCACAGCAGGTCGGGAACGCTGAAGCTTTCTTT
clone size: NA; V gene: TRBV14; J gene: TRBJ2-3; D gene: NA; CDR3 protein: CASSQAPGHSRADTQYF; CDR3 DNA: TGTGCCAGCAGCCAAGCTCCGGGACATTCTCGGGCAGATACGCAGTATTTT
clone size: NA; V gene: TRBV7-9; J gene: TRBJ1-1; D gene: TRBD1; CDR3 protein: CASSATGGNTEAFF; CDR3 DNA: TGTGCCAGCAGCGCGACAGGGGGGAACACTGAAGCTTTCTTT
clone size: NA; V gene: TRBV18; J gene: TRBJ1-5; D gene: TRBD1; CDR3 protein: CASRGGPTQPQHF; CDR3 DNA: TGTGCCAGCCGAGGGGGCCCCACTCAGCCCCAGCATTTT
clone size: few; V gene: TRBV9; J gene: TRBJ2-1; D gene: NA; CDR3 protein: CASSPTWSVNEQFF; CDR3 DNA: TGTGCCAGCAGCCCGACCTGGAGCGTCAATGAGCAGTTCTTC